This T cell receptor beta chain came from a study of OX40 agonist ivuxolimab in advanced cancers. About the study: The patients' treatment was ivuxolimab, an agonistic anti-OX40 (CD134) antibody. One hepatocellular carcinoma and two cutaneous melanoma patients partially responded. Previous treatment with anti-PD-1, anti-PD-L1 or anti-CTLA-4 therapy was allowed; 40% had received some.

The CDR3 extends over 14 amino acids. Trimming took 6 bases from V and 7 from J, leaving 18 bases between them. The germline V gene encodes CDR1 MDHEN and CDR2 SYDVKM. This clone appeared once. Produced via immunoSEQ multiplex PCR; TCRdb's table is partial and in-frame only. The sample holds more than 95,000 clones, 70% to 90% seen once. The sequencing used CD4+ or CD8+ T cells sorted from blood, collected in a trial of the OX40 agonist ivuxolimab. This TCR derives from an adult with an advanced solid tumor such as melanoma, head and neck, liver or kidney cancer. The chain uses TRBV28 and TRBJ1-2, with D possibly TRBD1 on 6 matching bases. CDR3 sequence: CASSIPQGTGGYTF. The CDR3 DNA reads as TGTGCCAGCAGCATCCCACAGGGAACTGGTGGCTACACCTTC.